This section outlines one TCR beta chain sequence together with its context. Its antigen is still unknown. Qualities for individual bases were not recorded, and no much larger clone is one base off. Other DNA sequences from this sample encode an identical CDR3 as well. This specimen belongs to a study of blood T cell repertoires in COVID-19 (dated by TCRdb to 2018 to 2020). As for the study more broadly: The collaborator samples originated in the United States, Italy and Spain and spanned the acute and convalescent phases of COVID-19. The material from the prospective study consisted of cDNA or gDNA derived from T cells, B-cell-depleted T cells, or PBMCs. Deeply sampled blood TCRbeta repertoires from subjects exposed to, actively infected with, or recovered from COVID-19 were included in the dataset. The repertoires were made available in a free public database intended to serve as a resource for research on the immune response to SARS-CoV-2. Samples were obtained from the ongoing ImmuneRACE study (first 160 participants) and from 1,254 subjects provided by 6 global collaborators. A de-identified subject ID, COVID-19 status, age in years and sex were almost always included in the sample metadata. Where HLA class I and class II types were available, the types were taken from metadata supplied by the sample provider, not from assay-based typing.

The immunoSEQ Assay, a bias-controlled multiplex PCR, was used to amplify TCRbeta CDR3 regions from genomic DNA. Under the source paper's analysis protocol: The number of nucleated cells in each sample was estimated by amplification of reference gene primers within the assay. To quantify the absolute abundance of each unique TCRbeta CDR3 rearrangement, sequence reads were collapsed and filtered. For each sample, productive Simpson clonality was calculated as the square root of Simpson's diversity index over productive rearrangements. Not all clones reach the TCRdb copy of this immuneACCESS table, which keeps in-frame sequences only. Checked studies attribute under half of the gap to unresolved V genes and leave the rest unexplained. V, J and clone size were drawn from that table, and D and trimming were deduced from the DNA. For this sample there are about 190,000 clones; around four fifths appear just once. The ten most abundant clones make up about 5% of the sample.

The germline V gene (reference sequence) supplies CDR1 LGHDT and CDR2 YNNKEL. Germline trimming: 4 bases from V, 5 bases from J; junction bases outside gene matches: 7. The CDR3 covers 16 residues, taking in both the cysteine and the phenylalanine. Only the CDR3 portion is preserved as DNA: 48 bases, with reading frame beginning at the first base. The collaborating institutions used their own protocols to collect whole blood in K2EDTA tubes. For TCRbeta analysis, collaborator samples were shipped as frozen whole blood, as isolated PBMCs, or as DNA extracted from either sample type. The paper's findings and limits, for the study overall: Clinical and demographic metadata were provided uncurated, with the amount varying by source and participant.

The specimen was peripheral blood. Recombination connected TRBV3-1 (or the pseudogene TRBV3-2) to TRBJ2-5; a stretch of 13 junction bases matches TRBD2. The clonotype originates from a woman aged 25-40 years with acute or convalescent COVID-19. The nucleotides are TGTGCCAGCAGCCGGACTAGCGGGGGCCTTGGGGAGACCCAGTACTTC. Its amino acids are CASSRTSGGLGETQYF.